This section outlines one TCR beta chain sequence together with its context. This CDR3 is built from 15 residues. V trimming: 3 bases; J trimming: 4 bases; junction bases outside the gene matches: 8. Germline-derived CDR1 and CDR2 are SGHAT and FQDESV (reference sequence). The data stem from a study of blood T cell repertoires in COVID-19. As for the study in general: Samples taken during acute and convalescent COVID-19 were collected in the United States, Italy and Spain.

Authors' data handling: Estimation of nucleated cell counts was performed using reference gene primer amplification. The repertoire was sequenced with immunoSEQ multiplex PCR; TCRdb's copy has only in-frame clones and lacks some. The V and J calls and the clone size are those of that table, but D and trimming were determined from the DNA. The data contain some 190,000 clones, 75% to 90% of them singletons. The V and J genes are TRBV11-1 and TRBJ2-7; 8 nucleotides match TRBD2. The TCR originated in a man in his fifties or sixties with acute or convalescent COVID-19. Material for sequencing was peripheral blood. The CDR3 DNA reads TGTGCCAGCAGCTTCGCCGGGACTAGGGCTTACGAGCAGTACTTC. Protein: CASSFAGTRAYEQYF.